The 29 T cell receptor beta chains listed next were all sequenced from one sample in a study of metastatic and nonmetastatic thyroid tumors. No treatment had been given to any patient before thyroid surgery. TCRdb reassembled clones from the PCR reads with MiXCR. Seen here are tens of thousands of clones, less than 20% observed once, and the top ten hold 9.5% to 15%. The sample was blood. The receptors come from a female donor with papillary thyroid cancer or a benign thyroid nodule (not recorded which). Some clones in this sample may be carry-over from other donors' samples.

This clone showed up just a few times. A much more abundant neighbour one base away suggests this may be a read error. Other DNA sequences in this sample translate to the same CDR3. The rearrangement links TRBV28 to TRBJ1-4; D not resolved. The CDR3 length is 16 residues. Germline CDR1 is MDHEN and CDR2 is SYDVKM. Trimming took 5 bases from V and 7 from J, leaving 20 bases between them. For the CDR3, the DNA is TGTGCCAGCAGTGCCCCGGCCCTACTACATGCTGAAAAACTGTTTTTT. Its translation: CASSAPALLHAEKLFF.

The chain joins TRBV19 to TRBJ1-6, with D tentatively TRBD1 (5 bases). Trimming shortened V by 5 bases and J by 13 bases, and 30 bases separated the two germline ends. CDR1 and CDR2 from the germline V gene are LNHDA and SQIVND (reference sequence). This CDR3 has 18 amino acids. CDR3 protein: CASSLKGRDGRGRKPLHF. CDR3 nucleotides: TGTGCCAGTAGTCTGAAAGGCAGGGACGGAAGGGGAAGGAAGCCCCTCCACTTT. Supplemented by reference TRBV19 and TRBJ1-6, the full variable domain reads DGGITQSPKYLFRKEGQNVTLSCEQNLNHDAMYWYRQDPGQGLRLIYYSQIVNDFQKGDIAEGYSVSREKKESFPLTVTSAQKNPTAFYLCASSLKGRDGRGRKPLHFGNGTRLTVT.

This sequence joins TRBV24-1 and TRBJ2-1; 14 bases are a match to TRBD2. This CDR3 is built from 18 residues. The junction had 10 bases not matched to a gene; V was cut back by 3 bases and J by 7 bases. Germline CDR1 and CDR2: KGHDR and SFDVKD. CDR3 in DNA: TGTGCCACCAGTGATCATTGGGGACTAGCGGGAGACAGGAATGAGCAGTTCTTC. Protein: CATSDHWGLAGDRNEQFF.

The J gene is TRBJ2-5, the V gene TRBV12-3 or TRBV12-4, with D unresolved. The CDR3 has 12 residues. The V gene lost 2 bases and the J gene lost 4 bases, with 5 bases spanning the gap. The chain's CDR3 is CASSLLRETQYF. DNA of the CDR3: TGTGCCAGCAGTTTATTACGAGAGACCCAGTACTTC.

This clone occurred many times. The gene calls are TRBV27 and TRBJ2-3, with a possible D match to TRBD2 (5 bases). The CDR3 has 15 amino acids. Trimming took 5 bases from V and 0 from J, leaving 12 bases between them. CDR1 and CDR2 (germline): MNHEY, SMNVEV (reference sequence). The CDR3 DNA reads TGTGCCAGCAGTCCCGGGATTTCTAGCACAGATACGCAGTATTTT. Encoded protein: CASSPGISSTDTQYF.

This clone was seen only a few times. At one of its ends the junction is not consistent with the germline gene, which may arise from a read error. The rearrangement joins TRBV6-1 to TRBJ2-7, with D perhaps TRBD1 or TRBD2 (5 bases each). Per germline, CDR1 MNHNS and CDR2 SASEGT. The CDR3 spans 14 residues. The CDR3 DNA sequence: TGTGCCAACAGTCCCGGGGATCCCAGGGACGAGCAGTACTTC. It translates to CANSPGDPRDEQYF.

The rearrangement uses TRBV11-1 and TRBJ1-4; 12 bases line up with TRBD1. V lost 5 bases to trimming and J lost 9 bases; unmatched junction nucleotides: 16. Germline V gene sequence: CDR1 SGHAT, CDR2 FQDESV (reference sequence). This CDR3 has 18 residues. The CDR3 coding sequence is TGTGCCAGCAGCGTAGGGACAGGGGGCGCGGGGGCCCCAAAAAAACTGTTTTTT. Protein product: CASSVGTGGAGAPKKLFF.

The sample holds many counts of this clone. J is TRBJ2-3 and V is TRBV11-2; 8 bases line up with TRBD2. CDR3 size: 12 residues. CDR1 and CDR2 from the germline V gene are SGHAT and FQNNGV. The V gene end was trimmed by 5 bases and the J gene end by 6 bases; junction bases not matched to a gene: 1. CDR3 coding DNA: TGTGCCAGCAGCCCGGGGGGGGATACGCAGTATTTT. This encodes CASSPGGDTQYF.

This clone was seen many times. The gene calls are TRBV7-2 and TRBJ2-1, with 12 positions matching TRBD2. V lost 0 bases, J lost 6 bases, and 6 bases stayed unmatched. The germline gives CDR1 SGHTA, CDR2 FQGNSA. The CDR3 extends over 17 amino acids. The CDR3, as DNA: TGTGCCAGCAGCTTAGCCTCTCTAGCGGGAGGGTTCAATGAGCAGTTCTTC. Translating it yields CASSLASLAGGFNEQFF.

This clone was counted ten times or more. The V and J genes are TRBV28 and TRBJ1-5; 9 positions match TRBD1. The CDR3 is 16 amino acids. V gave up 4 bases and J gave up 6 bases; unmatched junction bases: 10. Germline V gives CDR1 MDHEN, CDR2 SYDVKM. CDR3 amino acids: CASSSRTGAHGQPQHF. For the CDR3, the DNA is TGTGCCAGCAGTTCCCGGACAGGGGCGCATGGTCAGCCCCAGCATTTT.

This clone was counted at least ten times. V usage is TRBV20-1 and J usage is TRBJ2-1, with D possibly TRBD2 on 5 matching bases. This CDR3 comprises 16 residues. Germline lookup yields CDR1 DFQATT and CDR2 SNEGSKA (reference sequence). The V and J ends lost 0 bases and 0 bases respectively, with 12 bases between them. The CDR3 sequence is CSARDRGPFSYNEQFF. The CDR3 DNA reads TGCAGTGCTAGAGATAGAGGGCCCTTCTCCTACAATGAGCAGTTCTTC.

There are a few counts of this clone. The chain recombines TRBV4-1 with TRBJ2-3, with TRBD2 identical over 8 bases. With V trimmed by 2 bases and J by 0 bases, 4 bases remained unmatched. The CDR3 runs 16 residues. The germline CDR1 and CDR2 sequences are MGHRA and YSYEKL. The DNA of the CDR3 is TGCGCCAGCAGCCAAAGCGGGGGCCGTAGCACAGATACGCAGTATTTT. Its protein product is CASSQSGGRSTDTQYF.

There are a few counts of this clone. The junction does not match germline at one end; this may be a read error. The V call is TRBV12-3 or TRBV12-4, the J call TRBJ2-2; 11 bases align to TRBD1. This CDR3 region has 16 residues. Here the CDR3 reads CASIPDRGRVTWELFF. The CDR3 nucleotides read TGTGCCAGCATCCCGGACAGGGGGCGGGTCACCTGGGAGCTGTTTTTT.

The sample holds many counts of this clone. The chain is built from TRBV12-3 or TRBV12-4 and TRBJ1-5; D is perhaps TRBD1 (5 bases). The CDR3 sequence is 15 residues long. Trimming removed 3 bases from V and 9 bases from J, with 18 bases in between. The CDR3 DNA reads TGTGCCAGCAGTTTGGGCAGGGTGAGATCTCCGCCCCAGCATTTT. Protein: CASSLGRVRSPPQHF.

This rearrangement joins TRBV20-1 to TRBJ2-7, with D perhaps matching TRBD2 (6 bases). CDR1 DFQATT and CDR2 SNEGSKA come from the germline V gene (reference sequence). Trimming shortened V by 0 bases and J by 0 bases, and 18 bases separated the two germline ends. The CDR3 is made up of 17 amino acids. The CDR3 sequence: CSARDSSAGWASYEQYF. The CDR3 region has the DNA TGCAGTGCTAGAGATTCCTCGGCGGGGTGGGCCTCCTACGAGCAGTACTTC.

The chain is built from TRBV20-1 and TRBJ2-7; 7 bases fit TRBD1. CDR3 size: 15 residues. CDR1 is DFQATT, CDR2 SNEGSKA, per germline (reference sequence). V lost 1 base to trimming and J lost 2 bases; unmatched junction nucleotides: 8. The CDR3 here is CSARVTEGQAYEQYV. CDR3 nucleotide sequence: TGCAGTGCTAGAGTGACCGAAGGACAGGCCTACGAGCAGTACGTC.

In this sample, this clone turned up many times. This chain connects TRBV6-1 to TRBJ2-1, with TRBD2 matching over 7 bases. In germline, CDR1 is MNHNS, CDR2 SASEGT. The CDR3 is made up of 15 amino acids. The V gene end was trimmed by 5 bases and the J gene end by 1 base; junction bases not matched to a gene: 5. The CDR3 nucleotides read TGTGCCAGCAGTCCAAGCGGGAAGTCCTACAATGAGCAGTTCTTC. Amino acid sequence: CASSPSGKSYNEQFF.

Ten or more counts support this clone. The CDR3 DNA follows: TGTGCCAGCAGTTTGAGCACCGGGGAGCTGTTTTTT. Amino acid sequence: CASSLSTGELFF. V gene TRBV3-1 combines with J gene TRBJ2-2; D unresolved. V was cut by 6 bases and J by 4 bases, with 6 bases left in between. Germline V CDR1 and CDR2: LGHDT, YNNKEL (reference sequence). CDR3 length: 12 residues.

This clone has a count of ten or more. The chain has TRBV7-2 and TRBJ2-2, with D possibly matching TRBD1 (6 bases). This CDR3 is built from 15 residues. V was clipped by 5 bases and J by 4 bases, with 14 bases between them. The germline gives CDR1 SGHTA, CDR2 FQGNSA. The CDR3 spells CASSPYRVGTGELFF. CDR3 sequence (DNA): TGTGCCAGCAGCCCGTACAGGGTCGGCACCGGGGAGCTGTTTTTT.

This clone has ten or more counts. V and J are TRBV7-2 and TRBJ2-1, with 13 bases fitting TRBD2. CDR1 is SGHTA and CDR2 is FQGNSA in the germline V gene. This CDR3 contains 16 residues. J was trimmed by 8 bases and V by 0 bases; bases with no gene match: 4. This chain's CDR3 is CASSLAPGLAGYEQFF. CDR3 coding DNA: TGTGCCAGCAGCTTAGCACCGGGACTAGCGGGGTATGAGCAGTTCTTC.

The V and J genes are TRBV28 and TRBJ1-2; no reliable D call. Trimming left V 4 bases short and J 8 bases short, with 17 bases between. Germline V CDR1 and CDR2: MDHEN, SYDVKM. CDR3 size: 14 residues. In DNA form, the CDR3 reads TGTGCCAGCAGTTCTCTCAAACGAAGTGAGGGCTACACCTTC. The encoded protein is CASSSLKRSEGYTF.

The table lists this clone with many counts. The V and J genes are TRBV27 and TRBJ2-1; 13 nucleotides align to TRBD2. V was pared by 7 bases and J by 7 bases, with 13 bases of the junction left unmatched. This CDR3 comprises 17 residues. CDR1 MNHEY and CDR2 SMNVEV come from the germline V gene (reference sequence). CDR3 loop: CASTPSEGLAGSNEQFF. Here the CDR3 DNA reads TGTGCCAGCACCCCTTCTGAGGGACTAGCGGGATCTAATGAGCAGTTCTTC.

The chain links TRBV29-1 to TRBJ2-2; D unresolved. The V end lost 4 bases, the J end lost 5 bases, and 11 bases lay between the germline ends. CDR3 length: 13 amino acids. Germline CDR1 reads SQVTM; CDR2 reads ANQGSEA. CDR3 sequence reads: CSVVRSHTGELFF. Here the CDR3 DNA reads TGCAGCGTTGTGCGTAGCCATACCGGGGAGCTGTTTTTT.

This clone was counted at least ten times. This chain links TRBV5-6 with TRBJ2-5; 7 nucleotides agree with TRBD1. Per germline, CDR1 SGHDT and CDR2 YYEEEE. The CDR3 runs to 16 residues. The V segment lost 1 base and the J segment 5 bases; nucleotides outside the gene matches: 11. This CDR3 reads CASSLTGTEFEETQYF. The CDR3 DNA sequence: TGTGCCAGCAGCTTGACCGGGACAGAATTCGAGGAGACCCAGTACTTC. The full variable domain, with the rest looked up from reference TRBV5-6 and TRBJ2-5, is DAGVTQSPTHLIKTRGQQVTLRCSPKSGHDTVSWYQQALGQGPQFIFQYYEEEERQRGNFPDRFSGHQFPNYSSELNVNALLLGDSALYLCASSLTGTEFEETQYFGPGTRLLVL.

There are a few counts of this clone. This same CDR3 is encoded by further DNA sequences in the sample. J is TRBJ2-7 and V is TRBV6-6; D perhaps matches TRBD2 (6 bases). The V gene lost 0 bases and the J gene lost 0 bases, with 15 bases spanning the gap. This CDR3 contains 17 residues. Looked up from germline, CDR1 is MNHNY and CDR2 is SVGAGI (reference sequence). The CDR3 DNA sequence: TGTGCCAGCAGTTACTCTATGGTAGCGGCTCCCTCCTACGAGCAGTACTTC. This encodes CASSYSMVAAPSYEQYF.

This clone appeared many times. The rearrangement uses TRBV9 and TRBJ2-6, with D possibly being TRBD2 (6 bases). The germline CDR1 and CDR2 sequences are SGDLS and YYNGEE. Trimming cost V 1 base and J 2 bases, with 10 bases left between them. The CDR3 is 16 amino acids. This CDR3 is CASSVFGEAGANVLTF. The CDR3 bases are TGTGCCAGCAGCGTATTCGGGGAGGCTGGGGCCAACGTCCTGACTTTC.

The sample holds many counts of this clone. The gene calls are TRBV24-1 and TRBJ2-7, with 12 positions matching TRBD1. CDR1 and CDR2 from the germline V gene are KGHDR and SFDVKD. The J segment lost 6 bases and the V segment lost 2 bases, leaving 4 bases of the junction unmatched. The CDR3 runs to 15 residues. CDR3 in DNA: TGTGCCACCAGTGATTCCGGGACAGGGGGCCCCGAGCAGTACTTC. Translation gives CATSDSGTGGPEQYF.

The chain links TRBV18 to TRBJ1-2; 7 nucleotides align to TRBD1. With V trimmed by 3 bases and J by 7 bases, 5 bases remained unmatched. Germline V gene data show CDR1 as KGHSH and CDR2 as LQKENI. The CDR3 is 13 amino acids. CDR3 residues: CASSPETGFGYTF. The CDR3 DNA is TGTGCCAGCTCACCCGAGACAGGGTTTGGCTACACCTTC.

This CDR3 is CASSLTYHADTQYF. For the CDR3, the DNA is TGTGCCAGCAGCTTAACGTATCACGCAGATACGCAGTATTTT. The chain couples TRBV7-3 to TRBJ2-3, with no clear D. From germline, CDR1 is SGHTA and CDR2 FQGTGA. The CDR3 extends over 14 amino acids. V was cut by 0 bases and J by 4 bases, with 8 bases left in between.